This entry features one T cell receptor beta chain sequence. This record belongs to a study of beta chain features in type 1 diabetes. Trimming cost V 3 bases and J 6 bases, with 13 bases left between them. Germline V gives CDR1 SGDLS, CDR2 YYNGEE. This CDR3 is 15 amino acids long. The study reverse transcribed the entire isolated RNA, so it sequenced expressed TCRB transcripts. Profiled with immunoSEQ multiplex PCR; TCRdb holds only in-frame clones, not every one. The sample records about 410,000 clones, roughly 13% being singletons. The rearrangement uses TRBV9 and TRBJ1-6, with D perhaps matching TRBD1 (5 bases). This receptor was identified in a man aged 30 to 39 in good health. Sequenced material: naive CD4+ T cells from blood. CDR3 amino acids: CASSEGTSSNSPLHF. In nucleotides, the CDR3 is TGTGCCAGCAGCGAGGGGACGTCCAGTAATTCACCCCTCCACTTT.